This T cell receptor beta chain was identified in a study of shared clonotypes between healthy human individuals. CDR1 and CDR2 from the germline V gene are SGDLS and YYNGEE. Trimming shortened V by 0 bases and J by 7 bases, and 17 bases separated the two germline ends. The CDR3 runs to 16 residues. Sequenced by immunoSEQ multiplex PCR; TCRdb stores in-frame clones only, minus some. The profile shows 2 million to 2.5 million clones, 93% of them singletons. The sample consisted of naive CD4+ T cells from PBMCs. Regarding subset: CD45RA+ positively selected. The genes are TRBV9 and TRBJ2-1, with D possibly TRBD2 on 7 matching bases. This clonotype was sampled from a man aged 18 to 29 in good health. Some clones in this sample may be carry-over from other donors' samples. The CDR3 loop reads CASSVEPTGGPNEQFF. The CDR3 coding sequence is TGTGCCAGCAGCGTAGAGCCCACGGGGGGCCCTAATGAGCAGTTCTTC.